Listed below are T cell receptor beta chains from one sample, sequenced in a study of shared clonotypes between healthy human individuals. TCRdb's copy holds only in-frame clones and misses some; the assay was immunoSEQ multiplex PCR. The sample has 2 million to 2.5 million clones; 90% to 95% are singletons. Specimen: naive CD4+ T cells sorted from blood. The source is a man aged 18-30 years in good health. Each CDR3 is given with its conserved first and last residue. A D gene is named only where the DNA matches it firmly. Rows give clone size only sometimes, using once, few, many, or a class for an expanded clone.

-,TRBJ1-2,TRBV5-1,TRBD1,TGCGCCAGCAGCCCCACCGGACAGGGGGCGCGGGGCTACACCTTC,CASSPTGQGARGYTF
-,TRBJ2-1,TRBV18,TRBD2,TGTGCCAGCTCACCATTTGTCGGGAGGGCCCTCAATGAGCAGTTCTTC,CASSPFVGRALNEQFF
-,TRBJ1-1,TRBV2,-,TGTGCCAGCAGCGACAGAGACACTGAAGCTTTCTTT,CASSDRDTEAFF
once,TRBJ2-3,TRBV2,-,TGTGCCAGCATTACGTTTGGCGGGTCGACAGATACGCAGTATTTT,CASITFGGSTDTQYF
-,TRBJ1-5,TRBV2,-,TGTGCCAGCCGAAACCCCACTCAGCCCCAGCATTTT,CASRNPTQPQHF
-,TRBJ1-2,TRBV29-1,-,TGCAGCGTTGTTGAGGGGGCTAACTATGGCTACACCTTC,CSVVEGANYGYTF
-,TRBJ2-3,TRBV9,-,TGTGCCAGCAGCGGTCGGGCGGGCCTCACAGATACGCAGTATTTT,CASSGRAGLTDTQYF
-,TRBJ1-5,TRBV4-1,-,TGCGCCAGCAGCCAAGACAGGGAGGATCAGCCCCAGCATTTT,CASSQDREDQPQHF
-,TRBJ2-3,TRBV5-1,TRBD1,TGCGCCAGCAGCTTGAAAGGGGGCAGCACAGATACGCAGTATTTT,CASSLKGGSTDTQYF
-,TRBJ1-4,TRBV18,-,TGTGCCAGCGTATACCCAGGGGACCCCAATGAAAAACTGTTTTTT,CASVYPGDPNEKLFF
-,TRBJ1-6,TRBV28,-,TGTGCCAGCAGTTTAAATGGGGTTCGTTCACCCCTCCACTTT,CASSLNGVRSPLHF
-,TRBJ1-6,TRBV28,TRBD1,TGTGCCAGCCGACAGGGGGCGCCTTCACCCCTCCACTTT,CASRQGAPSPLHF
-,TRBJ1-6,TRBV7-6,-,TGTGCCAGCAGCTTAGGGAAGGGGCGGAATTATAATTCACCCCTCCACTTT,CASSLGKGRNYNSPLHF
-,TRBJ1-2,TRBV18,-,TGTGCCAGCTCACCACTTGGAGAAAACTATGGCTACACCTTC,CASSPLGENYGYTF
once,TRBJ2-5,TRBV7-2,TRBD2,TGTGCCAGCAGCTCTCCTAGCGGGGGGGCAGAGACCCAGTACTTC,CASSSPSGGAETQYF
-,TRBJ2-7,TRBV7-9,-,TGTGCCAGCAGCCCACATGGCTGGGATGGCTACGAGCAGTACTTC,CASSPHGWDGYEQYF
-,TRBJ1-6,TRBV5-4,-,TGTGCCAGCAGCTTACAGGGTTTCGGTAATTCACCCCTCCACTTT,CASSLQGFGNSPLHF
-,TRBJ2-1,TRBV5-6,-,TGTGCCAGCAGCCCGAGGGGCTATGAGCAGTTCTTC,CASSPRGYEQFF
-,TRBJ2-2,TRBV4-1,-,TGCGCCAGCAGCCGATTCGTTGGGACGGTGAACACCGGGGAGCTGTTTTTT,CASSRFVGTVNTGELFF
-,TRBJ2-2,TRBV5-5,TRBD1,TGTGCCAGCAGCCCGAGGACAGGGGTTACCGGGGAGCTGTTTTTT,CASSPRTGVTGELFF
-,TRBJ2-5,TRBV5-1,-,TGCGCCAGCAGCCAGGTCCAGGGGGTAGCGGAAGAGACCCAGTACTTC,CASSQVQGVAEETQYF
-,TRBJ2-3,TRBV5-4,TRBD2,TGTGCCAGCAGCTTGCGACTAGCCGGGGGGACAGATACGCAGTATTTT,CASSLRLAGGTDTQYF
-,TRBJ2-7,TRBV6-5,-,TGTGCCAGCAGTTATCTGCACGAGCAGTACTTC,CASSYLHEQYF
-,TRBJ2-7,TRBV28,-,TGTGCCAGCAGTTTAGAGGGCAGGGGCTACGAGCAGTACTTC,CASSLEGRGYEQYF
-,TRBJ1-4,TRBV5-1,-,TGCGCCAGCAGGCTCTCCGGGAAAAATGAAAAACTGTTTTTT,CASRLSGKNEKLFF
-,TRBJ2-1,TRBV4-3,-,TGCGCCAGCAGCCAAGGACCGCTCTCCTACAATGAGCAGTTCTTC,CASSQGPLSYNEQFF
-,TRBJ2-1,TRBV30,TRBD2,TGTGCCTGGAGACGCGAGGCGGGGGGCTACAATGAGCAGTTCTTC,CAWRREAGGYNEQFF
-,TRBJ1-1,TRBV30,TRBD1,TGTGCCTGGGGGCGGGACAGAATATCTAACACTGAAGCTTTCTTT,CAWGRDRISNTEAFF
-,TRBJ2-3,TRBV5-1,TRBD2,TGCGCCAGCAGCTTGGATAGCGGGGGGGCAAGGGATACGCAGTATTTT,CASSLDSGGARDTQYF
-,TRBJ2-2,TRBV7-8,TRBD1,TGTGCCAGCAGCATAAGGACAGGGGCGGACACCGGGGAGCTGTTTTTT,CASSIRTGADTGELFF
-,TRBJ1-4,TRBV4-3,-,TGCGCCAGCAGCCGCTCCCCTCGGGAAACTAATGAAAAACTGTTTTTT,CASSRSPRETNEKLFF
-,TRBJ2-5,TRBV7-9,-,TGTGCCAGCAGCTTAGCGGTTGGAGAGGAGACCCAGTACTTC,CASSLAVGEETQYF
-,TRBJ1-1,TRBV10-3,-,TGTGCCATCAGTGAGGTCAGGGCGCCGAACACTGAAGCTTTCTTT,CAISEVRAPNTEAFF
once,TRBJ2-7,TRBV30,-,TGTGCCTGGAGCGCGGGGACAGCTAAAGCCTACGAGCAGTACTTC,CAWSAGTAKAYEQYF
once,TRBJ1-6,TRBV30,-,TGTGCCTGGAGTGGGGGGGATAAGTCCCTCCACTTT,CAWSGGDKSLHF
-,TRBJ1-3,TRBV19,TRBD1,TGTGCCAGTAGTTTGGGACAGGTAACCTCTGGAAACACCATATATTTT,CASSLGQVTSGNTIYF
-,TRBJ2-5,TRBV2,-,TGTGCCAGCAACCCGCCGACCCGGCAAGAGACCCAGTACTTC,CASNPPTRQETQYF
-,TRBJ2-2,TRBV2,-,TGTGCCAGCAGTGTGCGGGACACCGGGGAGCTGTTTTTT,CASSVRDTGELFF
-,TRBJ1-1,TRBV7-6,-,TGTGCCAGCAGCCTGTGGGAGGTGAACACTGAAGCTTTCTTT,CASSLWEVNTEAFF
-,TRBJ1-3,TRBV11-2,-,TGTGCCAGCAGCCCCCTGTTGGCTGGAAACACCATATATTTT,CASSPLLAGNTIYF
-,TRBJ2-7,TRBV20-1,-,TGCAGTGCTTCGGGACAACCGGGGCAGTACTTC,CSASGQPGQYF
-,TRBJ2-3,TRBV27,TRBD2,TGTGCCAGCAGTTCTTACACTAGCGGGAGCACAGATACGCAGTATTTT,CASSSYTSGSTDTQYF
-,TRBJ2-1,TRBV10-3,TRBD2,TGTGCCATCAGTGTGATGGCTAGCGGGGGGGCTTATCGGGATGAGCAGTTCTTC,CAISVMASGGAYRDEQFF
-,TRBJ1-5,TRBV9,-,TGTGCCAGCAGCGTAGCAGGGTGGGGTGATCAGCCCCAGCATTTT,CASSVAGWGDQPQHF
once,TRBJ1-1,TRBV5-1,-,TGCGCCAGCAGCTTGAGTGGGGAGAACACTGAAGCTTTCTTT,CASSLSGENTEAFF
-,TRBJ1-1,TRBV11-2,-,TGTGCCAGCAGCTTCGTACGAGGGGCACACACTGAAGCTTTCTTT,CASSFVRGAHTEAFF
-,TRBJ2-7,TRBV30,-,TGTGCCTGGAGTTCAGCCTACGAGCAGTACTTC,CAWSSAYEQYF
-,TRBJ2-7,TRBV11-2,-,TGTGCCAGCAGCCCCGGAATCCGGAGCTCCTACGAGCAGTACTTC,CASSPGIRSSYEQYF